These 21 T cell receptor beta chains were all obtained from the same sample, sequenced in a study of T-cell reconstitution after alpha-beta-depleted transplantation in children. The TCRbeta library was prepared with unique molecular identifiers. One entry per CDR3 protein results from TCRdb running MiXCR on the PCR reads. The sample carries 500,000 to 750,000 distinct CDR3 sequences, over 10% recorded once. Material: PBMCs, mostly from graft donor cells, obtained 360 days after TCRalphabeta/CD19-depleted stem cell transplant. These receptors originate from a male patient under 18 who had a stem cell transplant for acute myeloid leukemia, so the T cells may come from the graft donor.

The table lists this clonotype with many counts. This chain links TRBV3-1 with TRBJ2-2; no definite D call. The V end lost 4 bases, the J end lost 7 bases, and 10 bases lay between the germline ends. CDR3 length: 13 residues. From germline, CDR1 is LGHDT and CDR2 YNNKEL (reference sequence). This chain's CDR3 is CASSRKKVGELFF. CDR3 DNA: TGTGCCAGCAGCCGCAAGAAGGTCGGGGAGCTGTTTTTT. Based on the CDR3 plus reference TRBV3-1 and TRBJ2-2, the full variable domain is DTAVSQTPKYLVTQMGNDKSIKCEQNLGHDTMYWYKQDSKKFLKIMFSYNNKELIINETVPNRFSPKSPDKAHLNLHINSLELGDSAVYFCASSRKKVGELFFGEGSRLTVL.

The CDR3 region is CASRNRDGTWAGNTIYF. As DNA, the CDR3 is TGTGCCAGCAGGAACCGGGACGGTACTTGGGCTGGAAACACCATATATTTT. The chain links TRBV12-3 or TRBV12-4 to TRBJ1-3; possible D gene TRBD1, 5 bases. V was cut by 6 bases and J by 2 bases, with 20 bases left in between. The length of the CDR3 is 17 residues.

The chain is built from TRBV9 and TRBJ2-1; 8 bases are a match to TRBD2. Losses at the gene ends were 0 bases for V and 5 bases for J; bases not matched to a gene: 10. This CDR3 spans 17 amino acids. In germline, CDR1 is SGDLS, CDR2 YYNGEE. This CDR3 is CASSVAVWGLENNEQFF. Here the CDR3 DNA reads TGTGCCAGCAGCGTAGCAGTATGGGGACTAGAAAACAATGAGCAGTTCTTC.

This clonotype was seen ten or more times. The chain has TRBV6-2 or TRBV6-3 and TRBJ1-1; the D gene is possibly TRBD1 (6 bases). This CDR3 contains 17 residues. Trimming cost V 6 bases and J 1 base, with 21 bases left between them. Germline values: CDR1 MNHEY, CDR2 SVGEGT. The CDR3 coding sequence is TGTGCCAGCAGCGCCGGCGGCACCCTCAGGGGGAACACTGAAGCTTTCTTT. This gives the protein CASSAGGTLRGNTEAFF.

This clonotype was observed many times. Its ends do not fully match the called genes, so a read error is possible. The V and J genes are TRBV5-1 and TRBJ2-7; no reliable D call. The germline CDR1 and CDR2 sequences are SGHRS and YFSETQ. The CDR3 is 11 residues long. The CDR3 reads CASSSAYEQYF. The CDR3 DNA reads TGTGCCAGCAGTTCCGCCTACGAGCAGTACTTC.

This clonotype was observed a few times. This rearrangement joins TRBV18 to TRBJ2-7; no clear D. V was shortened by 4 bases and J by 0 bases, with 10 bases between the two germline ends. The CDR3 consists of 14 residues. CDR1 is KGHSH, CDR2 LQKENI, per germline. The CDR3 bases are TGTGCCAGCTCACTTGGACCCCGCTCCTACGAGCAGTACTTC. This codes for CASSLGPRSYEQYF.

Comment on this clonotype: One base away lies a much larger clone, so this may be a sequencing read error. The chain combines TRBV20-1 with TRBJ2-5; tentatively, D is TRBD2 (5 bases). The CDR3 length is 13 residues. V was trimmed by 4 bases and J by 3 bases, leaving 12 bases between them. The germline V gene has CDR1 DFQATT and CDR2 SNEGSKA (reference sequence). This CDR3 is CSAIGRAKETQYF. DNA for the CDR3: TGCAGTGCTATAGGGCGGGCTAAAGAGACCCAGTACTTC.

This rearrangement joins TRBV4-2 to TRBJ2-5; D might be TRBD1 (6 bases). CDR1 is LGHNA, CDR2 YNFKEQ, per germline. V was pared by 4 bases and J by 4 bases, with 13 bases between. The length of the CDR3 is 14 residues. DNA for the CDR3: TGTGCCAGCAGCCCCAGACAGGCGGGAGAGACCCAGTACTTC. Translation: CASSPRQAGETQYF.

This clonotype showed up many times. The rearrangement links TRBV5-1 to TRBJ2-2; D unclear. The germline V and J ends were trimmed by 6 bases and 0 bases, with 6 bases remaining between them. The CDR3 consists of 13 residues. CDR1 SGHRS and CDR2 YFSETQ come from the germline V gene. The CDR3 sequence: CASTTTNTGELFF. The CDR3 nucleotides read TGCGCCAGCACCACTACGAACACCGGGGAGCTGTTTTTT.

The chain couples TRBV20-1 to TRBJ2-7; 13 nucleotides line up with TRBD2. V lost 5 bases, J lost 5 bases, and 9 bases stayed unmatched. This CDR3 spans 15 amino acids. Per germline, CDR1 DFQATT and CDR2 SNEGSKA (reference sequence). CDR3 protein: CSAFPGLAGVHEQYF. The CDR3 DNA is TGCAGTGCTTTCCCCGGACTAGCGGGAGTCCACGAGCAGTACTTC.

The chain uses TRBV20-1 and TRBJ2-1; 9 bases map to TRBD2. This CDR3 has 15 residues. V shed 4 bases and J 3 bases; nucleotides not matched to a gene: 7. Germline values: CDR1 DFQATT, CDR2 SNEGSKA (reference sequence). The CDR3: CSATKTSGYYNEQFF. The CDR3 coding sequence is TGCAGTGCTACCAAGACTAGCGGATACTACAATGAGCAGTTCTTC.

V is TRBV10-3 and J is TRBJ1-1; TRBD1 aligns across 7 bases. The germline V gene encodes CDR1 ENHRY and CDR2 SYGVKD. V was pared by 3 bases and J by 8 bases, with 3 bases of the junction left unmatched. The CDR3 extends over 12 amino acids. CDR3 nucleotides: TGTGCCATCAGTGACAGGGGGGAAGAAGCTTTCTTT. Protein: CAISDRGEEAFF.

This clonotype was seen only a few times. The rearrangement uses TRBV20-1 and TRBJ1-1; D unresolved. There are 8 residues in the CDR3. The germline V and J ends were trimmed by 6 bases and 8 bases, with 4 bases remaining between them. Germline CDR1 DFQATT, CDR2 SNEGSKA (reference sequence). The CDR3 sequence: CSAREAFF. In nucleotides, the CDR3 is TGCAGTGCGAGGGAAGCTTTCTTT.

The chain recombines TRBV5-1 with TRBJ1-1; 8 bases are shared with TRBD1. In germline, CDR1 is SGHRS, CDR2 YFSETQ. The CDR3 has 17 amino acids. Trimming cost V 0 bases and J 4 bases; bases outside gene matches: 11. CDR3 residues: CASSLAGGYRGGTEAFF. In nucleotides, the CDR3 is TGCGCCAGCAGCTTGGCCGGTGGCTACAGGGGGGGCACTGAAGCTTTCTTT.

This clonotype occurred many times. The chain carries TRBV12-3 or TRBV12-4 and TRBJ2-1, with D hard to call. CDR3 size: 15 residues. V gave up 4 bases and J gave up 4 bases, with 14 bases separating them. CDR3 sequence (DNA): TGTGCCAGCAGTTCCGGCAGGCGGCTGTACAATGAGCAGTTCTTC. Its protein product is CASSSGRRLYNEQFF.

This clonotype was found many times. The chain combines TRBV10-3 with TRBJ1-3; 9 bases are a match to TRBD1. Germline CDR1 ENHRY, CDR2 SYGVKD. V was pared by 6 bases and J by 2 bases, with 2 bases of the junction left unmatched. This CDR3 has 14 residues. CDR3 nucleotides: TGTGCCATCAGCCGGACAGGGGCTGGAAACACCATATATTTT. This sequence encodes CAISRTGAGNTIYF.

The V call is TRBV28, the J call TRBJ2-1; TRBD1 or TRBD2 may be the D gene (5 bases each). V lost 3 bases and J lost 7, with 22 bases in between. Per germline, CDR1 MDHEN and CDR2 SYDVKM. This CDR3 spans 17 amino acids. For the CDR3, the DNA is TGTGCCAGCAGTTTGGGTATCCCGGGACCTGGGGAAAATGAGCAGTTCTTC. Amino acids: CASSLGIPGPGENEQFF.

This clonotype was counted ten times or more. The chain combines TRBV29-1 with TRBJ2-1, with TRBD1 matching over 7 bases. The CDR3 loop spans 12 amino acids. With 7 bases clipped from V and 3 bases from J, the junction kept 3 bases outside the gene matches. Germline values: CDR1 SQVTM, CDR2 ANQGSEA. The CDR3 loop is CSGGQNYNEQFF. In DNA form, the CDR3 reads TGCAGCGGGGGACAGAACTACAATGAGCAGTTCTTC.

This clonotype has just a few counts. The rearrangement joins TRBV20-1 to TRBJ2-1; D perhaps matches TRBD1 (5 bases). Germline V gene lookup returns CDR1 DFQATT and CDR2 SNEGSKA (reference sequence). Trimming removed 4 bases at V and 5 bases at J, with 9 bases between. The CDR3 is 12 amino acids. CDR3 DNA: TGCAGTGCTAAAAGGGGAAACAATGAGCAGTTCTTC. Its protein product is CSAKRGNNEQFF.

This clonotype was seen ten or more times. The chain is built from TRBV13 and TRBJ2-5; 9 bases agree with TRBD2. From germline, CDR1 is PRHDT and CDR2 FYEKMQ (reference sequence). The CDR3 runs 17 residues. Trimming cost V 5 bases and J 5 bases; bases outside gene matches: 15. The CDR3 nucleotides are TGTGCCAGCAGCCCAGTATGGGCGGGAGGGCCGGATGAGACCCAGTACTTC. Protein sequence: CASSPVWAGGPDETQYF.

This clonotype was seen ten or more times. This chain links TRBV4-3 with TRBJ2-6, with D maybe TRBD1 (5 bases). The CDR3 is 18 amino acids. In germline, CDR1 is LGHNA, CDR2 YSLEER. Trimming stripped 0 bases from V and 4 bases from J, with 16 bases between. The CDR3 is CASSQDPGLERGANVLTF. CDR3 nucleotide sequence: TGCGCCAGCAGCCAAGATCCAGGGTTAGAGAGAGGGGCCAACGTCCTGACTTTC.